The 10 T cell receptor beta chains reported below all come from one sample, sequenced in a study of post-analysis software for immune sequencing data (dated by TCRdb to 2013 to 2016). The investigation overall reported the following: Patients showed significantly higher frequencies than controls for five TRBV segments, among them TRBV5-6, TRBV5-1 and TRBV20-1.

These receptors have no identified antigens. The receptor library was made with PCR. Sequenced using an Illumina HiSeq 2500. To reduce PCR and sequencing biases, unique molecular identifiers were incorporated into the TCR beta cDNA libraries. TCRdb trimmed the raw reads at Q25, called clones with MiXCR and kept productive beta chains. Here each entry gathers all rows of one CDR3 protein and keeps the most common genes and DNA. The sample data list roughly 200,000 distinct CDR3 sequences, and over 25% of these were observed just once. Of the sample, approximately 3% falls within the top ten clones. Sample: blood. These TCRs come from a girl aged 2-17 years with multiple sclerosis.

This clonotype was detected only a few times. The CDR3 DNA sequence: TGTGCCAGCAGCTTAGCTCAGGGGGCGACTGAAGCTTTCTTT. This translates into CASSLAQGATEAFF. The chain employs TRBV7-9 and TRBJ1-1; TRBD1 matches 8 bases. The germline CDR1 and CDR2 sequences are SEHNR and FQNEAQ (reference sequence). V gave up 0 bases and J gave up 5 bases; unmatched junction bases: 2. CDR3 length equals 14 residues.

This clonotype showed up just a few times. This chain connects TRBV18 to TRBJ1-2; D is unresolved. This CDR3 comprises 15 residues. V was shortened by 0 bases and J by 1 base, with 9 bases between the two germline ends. Germline values: CDR1 KGHSH, CDR2 LQKENI. The CDR3 reads CASSPPGRLNYGYTF. The CDR3 nucleotides read TGTGCCAGCTCACCACCAGGGAGACTTAACTATGGCTACACCTTC.

This clonotype has a count of ten or more. V gene TRBV29-1 combines with J gene TRBJ1-4; possibly TRBD1 for D (5 bases). The CDR3 sequence is 13 residues long. V dropped 7 bases and J dropped 5 bases, with 14 bases sitting between them. CDR1 is SQVTM and CDR2 is ANQGSEA in the germline V gene. The CDR3 loop is CSAYPTGNEKLFF. The CDR3 DNA follows: TGCAGCGCCTATCCCACAGGAAATGAAAAACTGTTTTTT.

This clonotype showed up just once. V and J are TRBV12-3 or TRBV12-4 and TRBJ2-5, with TRBD2 as a possible D gene (6 bases). The CDR3 runs to 14 residues. V dropped 4 bases and J dropped 1 base, with 10 bases sitting between them. The CDR3 coding sequence is TGTGCCAGCAGTTCTCCGACTAGCCAAGAGACCCAGTACTTC. Protein product: CASSSPTSQETQYF.

This clonotype occurred many times. This chain uses TRBV7-9 with TRBJ2-1; D call uncertain. CDR3 length: 11 residues. Trimming pared 3 bases from V and 6 bases from J, leaving 3 bases between. Germline V gene data show CDR1 as SEHNR and CDR2 as FQNEAQ (reference sequence). The CDR3 DNA sequence: TGTGCCAGCAGCTTCAGCAATGAGCAGTTCTTC. Its translation is CASSFSNEQFF.

The rearrangement links TRBV20-1 to TRBJ1-3, with D possibly being TRBD1 (5 bases). The CDR3 sequence is 15 residues long. Germline CDR1 DFQATT, CDR2 SNEGSKA (reference sequence). V lost 6 bases and J 0 bases, leaving 15 bases between the germline ends. In DNA form, the CDR3 reads TGCAGTGCGAGGGACTCCTCAAGCTCTGGAAACACCATATATTTT. Translation: CSARDSSSSGNTIYF.

This clonotype was recorded many times. The rearrangement joins TRBV29-1 to TRBJ2-4; D uncertain. V lost 1 base and J lost 3, with 7 bases in between. This CDR3 contains 13 residues. The germline V gene encodes CDR1 SQVTM and CDR2 ANQGSEA. The CDR3 DNA is TGCAGCGTTGAAGCCTCCCTCAAAAACATTCAGTACTTC. It codes for CSVEASLKNIQYF.

The gene calls are TRBV7-9 and TRBJ2-7; possible D gene TRBD1, 5 bases. Trimming pared 6 bases from V and 2 bases from J, leaving 11 bases between. This CDR3 has 13 amino acids. Germline lookup yields CDR1 SEHNR and CDR2 FQNEAQ (reference sequence). The CDR3 loop is CASRDTLTYEQYF. CDR3 in DNA: TGTGCCAGCAGGGACACTTTAACCTACGAGCAGTACTTC.

This clonotype came up many times. The chain is built from TRBV4-1 and TRBJ2-7; unclear D gene. This CDR3 region has 15 residues. The germline V gene has CDR1 MGHRA and CDR2 YSYEKL. V was shortened by 0 bases and J by 3 bases, with 12 bases between the two germline ends. The CDR3 sequence: CASSQEVWRNYEQYF. The CDR3 nucleotides read TGCGCCAGCAGCCAAGAAGTGTGGCGGAACTACGAGCAGTACTTC.

This clonotype has a single count. V usage is TRBV9 and J usage is TRBJ2-2; 8 nucleotides match TRBD1. The CDR3 is made up of 16 amino acids. Germline V CDR1 and CDR2: SGDLS, YYNGEE. Germline trimming cut 4 bases from V and 3 bases from J; bases unmatched to any gene: 8. The CDR3 nucleotides read TGTGCCAGCAGCCGATCAGGGGGCGTGGACACCGGGGAGCTGTTTTTT. It is translated as CASSRSGGVDTGELFF.